A single sample gave rise to the 14 T cell receptor beta chains below, sequenced in a study of T cell responses to AZD1222 COVID-19 vaccine. The protocol was immunoSEQ multiplex PCR, while the TCRdb copy is restricted to in-frame clones and leaves out a portion. The profile shows some 130,000 clones, 91% of them singletons. The sample in question was peripheral blood, obtained on day 0 of AZD1222 vaccination. All receptors come from an adult in good health.

The chain is built from TRBV4-2 and TRBJ1-3, with 9 bases fitting TRBD1. Trimming removed 2 bases from V and 3 bases from J; junction bases left unmatched: 8. The CDR3 length is 17 residues. Germline CDR1 and CDR2: LGHNA and YNFKEQ. CDR3 loop: CASSQLTQGARGNTIYF. The CDR3 DNA follows: TGTGCCAGCAGCCAACTAACACAGGGGGCGCGTGGAAACACCATATATTTT.

The chain employs TRBV20-1 and TRBJ2-5, with a weak D call TRBD1 (5 bases). V lost 3 bases and J 2 bases, leaving 16 bases between the germline ends. The CDR3 is made up of 15 amino acids. CDR1 and CDR2 (germline): DFQATT, SNEGSKA (reference sequence). The CDR3 loop reads CSASGAAGYQETQYF. CDR3 nucleotide sequence: TGCAGTGCTAGTGGGGCCGCAGGTTATCAAGAGACCCAGTACTTC.

The chain uses TRBV7-8 and TRBJ2-7, with D perhaps matching TRBD1 or TRBD2 (7 bases each). Trimming took off 7 bases at V and 5 bases at J, with 24 bases between the two ends. Looked up from germline, CDR1 is SGHVS and CDR2 is FQNEAQ. The CDR3 totals 16 residues. The DNA for the CDR3 is TGTGCCAGCACCACACCTGAGGGGGAGGGGGCAAACGAGCAGTACTTC. Translated, it gives CASTTPEGEGANEQYF.

The V gene is TRBV6-2 or TRBV6-3, the J gene TRBJ2-3, with 9 bases fitting TRBD1. From germline, CDR1 is MNHEY and CDR2 SVGEGT. V lost 5 bases to trimming and J lost 12 bases; unmatched junction nucleotides: 6. The CDR3 length is 12 residues. CDR3 DNA: TGTGCCAGCAGTCTACACAGGGGGCGACAGTATTTT. Its protein is CASSLHRGRQYF.

This rearrangement joins TRBV4-2 to TRBJ2-5, with TRBD2 identical over 7 bases. Losses at the gene ends were 0 bases for V and 5 bases for J; bases not matched to a gene: 9. Germline lookup yields CDR1 LGHNA and CDR2 YNFKEQ. The CDR3 is 16 residues long. The CDR3 DNA reads TGTGCCAGCAGCCAAGATCAGCGGGGAGGGCAGGAGACCCAGTACTTC. Residues: CASSQDQRGGQETQYF.

The rearrangement uses TRBV11-2 and TRBJ2-3; D gene uncertain. The V gene's germline CDR1 is SGHAT and CDR2 FQNNGV. The CDR3 totals 14 residues. Deletions cut 5 bases from V and 1 base from J, with 10 bases between. Here the CDR3 reads CASSPTRGTDTQYF. DNA of the CDR3: TGTGCCAGCAGCCCAACCCGCGGCACAGATACGCAGTATTTT. Drawing the rest from reference TRBV11-2 and TRBJ2-3, the complete variable domain is EAGVAQSPRYKIIEKRQSVAFWCNPISGHATLYWYQQILGQGPKLLIQFQNNGVVDDSQLPKDRFSAERLKGVDSTLKIQPAKLEDSAVYLCASSPTRGTDTQYFGPGTRLTVL.

This rearrangement joins TRBV4-1 to TRBJ2-4; TRBD2 aligns across 7 bases. V was clipped by 3 bases and J by 0 bases; unmatched bases: 5. The CDR3 spans 16 residues. Germline V CDR1 and CDR2: MGHRA, YSYEKL. This CDR3 reads CASSHPGEGAKNIQYF. Written as DNA, the CDR3 is TGCGCCAGCAGCCATCCCGGGGAGGGAGCCAAAAACATTCAGTACTTC.

V is TRBV14 and J is TRBJ1-3; possibly TRBD1 for D (5 bases). Germline loops: CDR1 SGHDN, CDR2 FVKESK. The CDR3 spans 15 residues. With 2 bases removed from V and 1 base from J, the gap between germline ends came to 9 bases. The CDR3 region has the DNA TGTGCCAGCAGCCAACGCCAGGGTTCTGGAAACACCATATATTTT. Amino acid sequence: CASSQRQGSGNTIYF. The complete variable domain, with remaining parts taken from reference TRBV14 and TRBJ1-3, reads EAGVTQFPSHSVIEKGQTVTLRCDPISGHDNLYWYRRVMGKEIKFLLHFVKESKQDESGMPNNRFLAERTGGTYSTLKVQPAELEDSGVYFCASSQRQGSGNTIYFGEGSWLTVV.

The rearrangement joins TRBV6-2 or TRBV6-3 to TRBJ2-4, with D possibly TRBD2 on 5 matching bases. From germline, CDR1 is MNHEY and CDR2 SVGEGT. The CDR3 extends over 15 amino acids. V dropped 2 bases and J dropped 1 base, with 9 bases sitting between them. DNA of the CDR3: TGTGCCAGCAGTTACCTGGAGGTTGCCAAAAACATTCAGTACTTC. Its translation: CASSYLEVAKNIQYF.

The rearrangement uses TRBV23-1 and TRBJ1-6; tentative D call: TRBD1 (5 bases). TRBV23-1 is designated an ORF whose function remains uncertain. The CDR3 has 17 residues. Trimming took off 4 bases at V and 6 bases at J, with 19 bases between the two ends. The DNA for the CDR3 is TGCGCCAGCAGTCCGGGACGACAAGCCCTCCTTAATTCACCCCTCCACTTT. Translated, it gives CASSPGRQALLNSPLHF.

This chain connects TRBV12-3 or TRBV12-4 to TRBJ1-1; 7 bases fit TRBD1. CDR3 length equals 13 residues. V was pared by 5 bases and J by 8 bases, with 8 bases of the junction left unmatched. The CDR3 sequence is CASSRIQGLEAFF. The CDR3, as DNA: TGTGCCAGCAGTCGGATACAGGGGCTAGAAGCTTTCTTT.

The gene calls are TRBV10-3 and TRBJ1-2; perhaps TRBD1 as D (6 bases). The CDR3 is 13 amino acids. Trimming cost V 8 bases and J 5 bases, with 15 bases left between them. Germline CDR1 and CDR2: ENHRY and SYGVKD. The CDR3 DNA follows: TGTGCCATCCTGAGGGGGGAAGGATATGGCTACACCTTC. Its translation is CAILRGEGYGYTF.

This sequence joins TRBV5-1 and TRBJ1-4; 9 bases line up with TRBD1. CDR1 and CDR2 from the germline V gene are SGHRS and YFSETQ. Trimming took 3 bases from V and 5 from J; bases not matched to a gene: 5. CDR3 size: 15 residues. CDR3 coding DNA: TGCGCCAGCAGCTCCCAACAGGGGGCGAATGAAAAACTGTTTTTT. This encodes CASSSQQGANEKLFF.

The chain recombines TRBV5-4 with TRBJ1-4; weak D call: TRBD1 (5 bases). Trimming pared 4 bases from V and 8 bases from J, leaving 9 bases between. CDR3 length: 12 amino acids. Germline V gives CDR1 SGHNT, CDR2 YYREEE (reference sequence). The CDR3 DNA follows: TGTGCCAGCAGCCAGGGAGGGGAAAAACTGTTTTTT. As protein: CASSQGGEKLFF.